This T cell receptor beta chain was documented in a study of blood T cell repertoires in COVID-19 (dated by TCRdb to 2018 to 2021). For the study in its entirety: Samples from collaborators originated in the United States, Italy and Spain and spanned both the acute and convalescent phases of COVID-19. The prospective study material was composed of cDNA or gDNA derived from T cells, B-cell-depleted T cells, or PBMCs. The dataset comprised deeply sampled blood TCRbeta repertoires from subjects exposed to, actively infected with, or recovered from COVID-19. The repertoires were released in a freely available public database meant as a resource for research on the immune response to SARS-CoV-2. Samples came from the ongoing ImmuneRACE study (first 160 participants) plus 1,254 subjects from 6 global collaborators. The sample metadata nearly always contained a de-identified subject ID, COVID-19 status, age in years and sex. Where available, HLA class I and class II types were taken from metadata supplied by the sample provider and were not determined by assay-based typing. Overall results and qualifications from the work: How much clinical and demographic metadata was included differed by source and by participant, and the metadata was provided uncurated.

Whole blood was collected in K2EDTA tubes by collaborating institutions according to the institutions' own protocols. For TCRbeta analysis, collaborator samples were shipped as frozen whole blood, as isolated PBMCs, or as DNA extracted from either sample type. Trimming takes 6 bases from V and 7 bases from J, and the germline ends sit 15 bases apart. The CDR3 numbers 13 residues from cysteine through phenylalanine. The kept DNA is CDR3 alone, 39 bases in frame from the first base. CDR1 and CDR2, looked up from the germline V gene, are SNHLY and FYNNEI. Comments on this clone: The clone's antigen remains unknown. Per-nucleotide qualities are absent, and no much larger clonotype sits a single base away.

The immunoSEQ Assay, a bias-controlled multiplex PCR, was used to amplify TCRbeta CDR3 regions from genomic DNA. On the study's bioinformatics: The number of nucleated cells in each sample was estimated by amplification of reference gene primers within the assay. To quantify the absolute abundance of each unique TCRbeta CDR3 rearrangement, sequence reads were collapsed and filtered. For each sample, productive Simpson clonality was calculated by taking the square root of Simpson's diversity index across productive rearrangements. TCRdb provides this immuneACCESS table in a form limited to in-frame rearrangements. Some clones are lacking; in checked studies, under half of them reflect an unresolved V gene, and why the rest are absent is not known. V and J calls and clone size are as listed in that table; D and trimming were resolved from the DNA. For this sample there are a few hundred thousand clones; about 85% appear just once. More than 3% of the sample is held by the ten biggest clonotypes.

This clonotype was obtained from a woman in her late teens or twenties with acute or convalescent COVID-19. Recombination linked TRBV2 to TRBJ2-5; possibly the D gene is TRBD1, per 6 matching bases. The sequenced material came from peripheral blood. The CDR3 region: CASSGQWEGTQYF. The nucleotides are TGTGCCAGCAGCGGACAGTGGGAAGGGACCCAGTACTTC.